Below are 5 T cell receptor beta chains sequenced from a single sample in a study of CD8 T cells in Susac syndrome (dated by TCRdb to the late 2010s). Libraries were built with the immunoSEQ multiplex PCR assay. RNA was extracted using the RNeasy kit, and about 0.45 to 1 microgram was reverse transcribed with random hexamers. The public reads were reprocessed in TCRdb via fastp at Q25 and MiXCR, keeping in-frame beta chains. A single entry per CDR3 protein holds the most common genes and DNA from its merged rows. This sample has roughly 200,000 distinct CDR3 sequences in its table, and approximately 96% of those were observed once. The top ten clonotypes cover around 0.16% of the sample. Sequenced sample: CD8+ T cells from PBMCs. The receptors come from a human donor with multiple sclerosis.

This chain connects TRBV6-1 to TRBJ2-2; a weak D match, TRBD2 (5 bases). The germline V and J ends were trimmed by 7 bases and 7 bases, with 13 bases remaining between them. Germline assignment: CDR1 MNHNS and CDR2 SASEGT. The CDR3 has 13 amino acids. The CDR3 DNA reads TGTGCCAGCAAGGAGGTCGTCGGCGGGGAGCTGTTTTTT. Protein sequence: CASKEVVGGELFF.

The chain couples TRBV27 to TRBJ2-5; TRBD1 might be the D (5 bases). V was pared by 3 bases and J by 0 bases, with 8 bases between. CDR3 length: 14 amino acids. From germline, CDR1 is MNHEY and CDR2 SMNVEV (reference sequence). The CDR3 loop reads CASSFTDNQETQYF. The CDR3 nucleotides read TGTGCCAGCAGTTTTACGGACAACCAAGAGACCCAGTACTTC.

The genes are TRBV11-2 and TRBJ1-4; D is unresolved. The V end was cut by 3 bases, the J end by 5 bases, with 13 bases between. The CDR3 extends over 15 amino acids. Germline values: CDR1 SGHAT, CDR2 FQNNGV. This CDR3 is CASSFWRQPNEKLFF. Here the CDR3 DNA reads TGTGCCAGCAGCTTTTGGCGGCAGCCAAATGAAAAACTGTTTTTT.

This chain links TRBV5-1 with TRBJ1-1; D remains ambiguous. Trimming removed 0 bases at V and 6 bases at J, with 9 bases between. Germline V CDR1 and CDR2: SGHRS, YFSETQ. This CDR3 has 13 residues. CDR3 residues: CASSLGDSSEAFF. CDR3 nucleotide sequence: TGCGCCAGCAGCTTGGGGGATTCGTCTGAAGCTTTCTTT.

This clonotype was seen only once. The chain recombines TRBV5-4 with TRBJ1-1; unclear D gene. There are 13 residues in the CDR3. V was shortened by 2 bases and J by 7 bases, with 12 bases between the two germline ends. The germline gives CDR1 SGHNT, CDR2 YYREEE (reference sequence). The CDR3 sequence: CASSFEPMSEAFF. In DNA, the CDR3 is TGTGCCAGCAGCTTTGAACCCATGAGTGAAGCTTTCTTT.